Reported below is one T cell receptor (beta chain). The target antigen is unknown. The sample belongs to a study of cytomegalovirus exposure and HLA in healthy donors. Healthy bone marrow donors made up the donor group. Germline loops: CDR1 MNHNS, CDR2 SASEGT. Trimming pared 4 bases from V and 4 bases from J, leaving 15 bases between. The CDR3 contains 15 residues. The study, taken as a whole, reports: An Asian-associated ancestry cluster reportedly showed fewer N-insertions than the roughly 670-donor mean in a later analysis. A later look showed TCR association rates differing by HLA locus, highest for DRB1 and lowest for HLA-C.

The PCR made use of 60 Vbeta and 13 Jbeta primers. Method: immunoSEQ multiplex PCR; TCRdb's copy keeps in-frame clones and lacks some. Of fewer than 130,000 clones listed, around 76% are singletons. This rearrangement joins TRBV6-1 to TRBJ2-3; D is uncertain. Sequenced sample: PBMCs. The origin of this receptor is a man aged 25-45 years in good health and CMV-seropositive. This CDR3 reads CASSGAIDGPDTQYF. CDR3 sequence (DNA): TGTGCCAGCAGTGGGGCCATTGATGGGCCAGATACGCAGTATTTT.